This T cell receptor (beta chain) was sequenced during a study of T cell repertoires in cytomegalovirus infection. CDR1 and CDR2 from the germline V gene are LNHDA and SQIVND (reference sequence). V trimming: 4 bases; J trimming: 2 bases; junction bases outside the gene matches: 8. The CDR3 has 16 amino acids. From the reads, TCRdb called clonotypes with MiXCR, one entry per CDR3 protein. The sample has over 200,000 distinct CDR3 sequences, roughly 15% seen once; the top ten hold roughly 8.9%. Note on this clonotype: What it binds is not known.

Findings and limits, study-wide: Cumulative frequency (of public TCR beta family members) identified carriers of CMV plus the relevant HLA.

Sequencing used PBMCs. The rearrangement links TRBV19 to TRBJ1-5; 7 bases map to TRBD1. The receptor was derived from a human donor in good health (CMV status not recorded). Some clones in this sample may be carry-over from other donors' samples. The CDR3 sequence: CASSTGPRGGNQPQHF. The CDR3 DNA reads TGTGCCAGTAGTACGGGCCCCAGGGGGGGCAATCAGCCCCAGCATTTT.